These T cell receptor beta chains were read from a single sample in a study of brain metastases from non-small cell lung cancer. Libraries were prepared by immunoSEQ multiplex PCR; TCRdb keeps only in-frame clonotypes and omits some of them. Found here are about 1,500 clones, approximately 79% of them singletons; the top ten hold over 15%. The sequencing sample was made of tumor-adjacent normal tissue. The receptors were sampled from a donor aged 40 or over with non-small cell lung cancer. Both conserved end residues are part of each CDR3. Each record gives: CDR3 protein, CDR3 DNA, J gene, clone size, V gene, D gene. The D gene is left open where the match is weak. A clone size is listed for some rows: how often the clone was seen (once, few, many), or a class if it is expanded.

CDR3: CASSLGTLNTEAFF; DNA: TGTGCCAGCAGTTTAGGGACACTGAACACTGAAGCTTTCTTT; J: TRBJ1-1; size: .; V: TRBV28; D: .
CDR3: CASSPRAIYEQYF; DNA: TGTGCCAGCAGCCCGAGGGCCATCTACGAGCAGTACTTC; J: TRBJ2-7; size: .; V: TRBV5-5; D: .
CDR3: CASSQLQDYNSPLHF; DNA: TGTGCCAGCAGTCAACTACAGGATTATAATTCACCCCTCCACTTT; J: TRBJ1-6; size: few; V: TRBV6-4; D: .
CDR3: CATQAQTQGRYGYTF; DNA: TGTGCCACCCAGGCCCAGACTCAGGGGCGGTATGGCTACACCTTC; J: TRBJ1-2; size: once; V: TRBV28; D: .
CDR3: CASSERDRGADTQYF; DNA: TGTGCCAGCAGTGAAAGGGACAGGGGCGCAGATACGCAGTATTTT; J: TRBJ2-3; size: .; V: TRBV6-1; D: TRBD1
CDR3: CASSPTDTQYF; DNA: TGTGCCAGCAGCCCCACAGATACGCAGTATTTT; J: TRBJ2-3; size: .; V: TRBV6-7; D: .
CDR3: CASSWTENSPLHF; DNA: TGTGCCAGCTCTTGGACGGAGAATTCACCCCTCCACTTT; J: TRBJ1-6; size: .; V: TRBV18; D: .
CDR3: CASSYLGEETQYF; DNA: TGTGCCAGCAGTTACTTGGGTGAAGAGACCCAGTACTTC; J: TRBJ2-5; size: .; V: TRBV6-5; D: .
CDR3: CAISEPSLVAEAFF; DNA: TGTGCCATCAGTGAGCCTTCTTTGGTTGCTGAAGCTTTCTTT; J: TRBJ1-1; size: .; V: TRBV10-3; D: .
CDR3: CASSQQGADTEAFF; DNA: TGTGCCAGCAGCCAGCAGGGGGCGGACACTGAAGCTTTCTTT; J: TRBJ1-1; size: .; V: TRBV7-3; D: TRBD1
CDR3: CSQAGTEAFF; DNA: TGTTCCCAAGCGGGGACTGAAGCTTTCTTT; J: TRBJ1-1; size: .; V: TRBV21-1; D: .
CDR3: CASHMRGLGETQYF; DNA: TGTGCCAGCCACATGAGGGGACTCGGGGAGACCCAGTACTTC; J: TRBJ2-5; size: .; V: TRBV5-6; D: .
CDR3: CASSLLRMSSGNTIYF; DNA: TGTGCCAGCAGCTTACTCCGCATGAGCTCTGGAAACACCATATATTTT; J: TRBJ1-3; size: .; V: TRBV7-9; D: .
CDR3: CAIKEIQGNYGYTF; DNA: TGTGCCATCAAGGAGATACAGGGAAACTATGGCTACACCTTC; J: TRBJ1-2; size: .; V: TRBV10-3; D: .
CDR3: CASSQTQLEASNTGELFF; DNA: TGTGCCAGCAGCCAGACGCAGTTGGAAGCGAGCAACACCGGGGAGCTGTTTTTT; J: TRBJ2-2; size: few; V: TRBV11-3; D: .
CDR3: CASSRSGGLQTQYF; DNA: TGTGCCAGCAGCCGTAGCGGGGGGTTGCAGACCCAGTACTTC; J: TRBJ2-5; size: .; V: TRBV7-2; D: TRBD2
CDR3: CASSVGERGIGETQYF; DNA: TGTGCCAGCAGCGTAGGGGAGCGGGGGATTGGAGAGACCCAGTACTTC; J: TRBJ2-5; size: .; V: TRBV9; D: TRBD2
CDR3: CASSQVGGAPGELFF; DNA: TGCGCCAGCAGCCAAGTGGGTGGGGCCCCCGGGGAGCTGTTTTTT; J: TRBJ2-2; size: .; V: TRBV4-3; D: .
CDR3: CASSLGQGNSPLHF; DNA: TGTGCCAGCAGCTTAGGACAGGGGAATTCACCCCTCCACTTT; J: TRBJ1-6; size: .; V: TRBV13; D: TRBD1
CDR3: CASSSQGEGYTF; DNA: TGCGCCAGCAGCTCGCAGGGGGAGGGCTACACCTTC; J: TRBJ1-2; size: .; V: TRBV5-1; D: TRBD1
CDR3: CASSRLGQDQPQHF; DNA: TGTGCCAGTAGTCGACTCGGGCAGGATCAGCCCCAGCATTTT; J: TRBJ1-5; size: .; V: TRBV19; D: .
CDR3: CSVGTASYGYTF; DNA: TGCAGCGTTGGGACAGCATCCTATGGCTACACCTTC; J: TRBJ1-2; size: .; V: TRBV29-1; D: .
CDR3: CASSVGAGMGVTQYF; DNA: TGTGCCAGCAGTGTCGGGGCGGGTATGGGTGTAACGCAGTATTTT; J: TRBJ2-3; size: .; V: TRBV2; D: .
CDR3: CASISPWDRGRDGYTF; DNA: TGTGCCAGCATCTCCCCGTGGGACAGGGGTCGTGATGGCTACACCTTC; J: TRBJ1-2; size: .; V: TRBV5-4; D: TRBD1
CDR3: CASRPAGGRANVLTF; DNA: TGTGCCAGCAGACCAGCAGGCGGTAGGGCCAACGTCCTGACTTTC; J: TRBJ2-6; size: .; V: TRBV28; D: .
CDR3: CASRRQGFDQPQHF; DNA: TGTGCCAGCCGTCGACAGGGATTCGATCAGCCCCAGCATTTT; J: TRBJ1-5; size: .; V: TRBV7-2; D: TRBD1
CDR3: CASSYGAGLSNQPQHF; DNA: TGTGCCAGCAGTTACGGGGCAGGTTTAAGCAATCAGCCTCAGCATTTT; J: TRBJ1-5; size: .; V: TRBV6-2/TRBV6-3; D: .
CDR3: CASSRTSRNIQYF; DNA: TGTGCCAGCAGCCGGACTAGCAGAAACATTCAGTACTTC; J: TRBJ2-4; size: .; V: TRBV7-3; D: TRBD2
CDR3: CASSFRLLGARDYEQYF; DNA: TGTGCCAGCAGCTTTCGTCTCCTGGGGGCCAGGGACTACGAGCAGTACTTC; J: TRBJ2-7; size: .; V: TRBV7-2; D: .